This TCR beta chain emerged from a study of T cell clonality in common variable immunodeficiency. The germline V gene has CDR1 SGHRS and CDR2 YFSETQ. The V segment lost 5 bases and the J segment 1 base; nucleotides outside the gene matches: 8. The CDR3 totals 15 residues. This clone was seen ten or more times. Sequencing ends 3 residues short of the CDR3 end; the germline J gene provides the rest. Assay used: immunoSEQ multiplex PCR; TCRdb lists only in-frame clones, some missing. This repertoire lists tens of thousands of clones without singletons; about 2.2% sits in the top ten. The material sequenced was peripheral blood mononuclear cells. This clonotype was obtained from a person between 18 and 70 years old in good health. The rearrangement uses TRBV5-1 and TRBJ2-5; the match to TRBD1 covers 7 bases. The CDR3 bases that were read are TGCGCCAGCAGAGTGACAGGGTACCCCCAAGAGACC. It codes for CASRVTGYPQET. The entire CDR3 is CASRVTGYPQETQYF.